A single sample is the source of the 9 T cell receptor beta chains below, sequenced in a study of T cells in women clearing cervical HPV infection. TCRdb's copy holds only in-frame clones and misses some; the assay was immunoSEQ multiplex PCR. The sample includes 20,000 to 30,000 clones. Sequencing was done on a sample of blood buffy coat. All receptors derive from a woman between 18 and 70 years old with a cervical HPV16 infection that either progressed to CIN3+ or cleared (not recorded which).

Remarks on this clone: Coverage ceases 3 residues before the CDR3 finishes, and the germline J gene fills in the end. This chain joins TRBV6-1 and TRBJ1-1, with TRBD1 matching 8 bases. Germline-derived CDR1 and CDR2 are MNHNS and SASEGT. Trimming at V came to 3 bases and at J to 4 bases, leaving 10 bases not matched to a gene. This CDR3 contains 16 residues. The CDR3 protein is CASSDPRTGLGTEAFF. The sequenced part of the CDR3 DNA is TGTGCCAGCAGTGATCCCAGGACAGGGCTCGGCACTGAA.

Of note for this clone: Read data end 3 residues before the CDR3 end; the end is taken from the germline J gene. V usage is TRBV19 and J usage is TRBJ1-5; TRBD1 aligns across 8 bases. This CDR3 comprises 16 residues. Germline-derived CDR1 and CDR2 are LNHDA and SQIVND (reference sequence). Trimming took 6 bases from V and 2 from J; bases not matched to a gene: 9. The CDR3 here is CASSSESGGGNQPQHF. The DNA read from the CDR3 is TGTGCCAGTAGCTCGGAGTCAGGGGGCGGCAATCAGCCC.

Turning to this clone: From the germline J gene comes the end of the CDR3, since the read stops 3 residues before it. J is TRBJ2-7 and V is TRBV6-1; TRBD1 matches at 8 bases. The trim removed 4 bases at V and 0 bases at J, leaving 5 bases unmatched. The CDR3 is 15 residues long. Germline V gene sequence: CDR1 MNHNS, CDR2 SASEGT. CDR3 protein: CASSAYRGSSYEQYF. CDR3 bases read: TGTGCCAGCAGTGCCTACAGGGGGAGCTCCTACGAG.

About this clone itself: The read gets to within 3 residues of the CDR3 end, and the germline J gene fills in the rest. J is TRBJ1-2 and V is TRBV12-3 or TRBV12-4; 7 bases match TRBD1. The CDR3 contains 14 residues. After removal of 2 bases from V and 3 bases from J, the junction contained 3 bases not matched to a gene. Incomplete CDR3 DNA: TGTGCCAGCAGTTTAAACAGGGGAGACTATGGC. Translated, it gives CASSLNRGDYG. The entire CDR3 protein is CASSLNRGDYGYTF.

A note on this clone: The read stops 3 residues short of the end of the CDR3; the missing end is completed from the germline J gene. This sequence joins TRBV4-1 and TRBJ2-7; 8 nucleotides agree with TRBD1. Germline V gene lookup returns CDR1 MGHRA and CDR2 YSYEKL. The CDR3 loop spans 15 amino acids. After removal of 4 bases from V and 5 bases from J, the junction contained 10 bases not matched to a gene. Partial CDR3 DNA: TGCGCCAGCAGCCCAGTGGGACAGGAGCTTCACGAG. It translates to CASSPVGQELHE. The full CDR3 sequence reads CASSPVGQELHEQYF.

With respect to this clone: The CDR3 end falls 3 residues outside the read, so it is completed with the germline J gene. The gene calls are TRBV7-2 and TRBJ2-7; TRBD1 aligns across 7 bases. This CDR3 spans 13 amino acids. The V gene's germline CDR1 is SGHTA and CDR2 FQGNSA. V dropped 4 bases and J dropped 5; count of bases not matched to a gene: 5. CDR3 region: CASSYIGGNEQYF. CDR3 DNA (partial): TGTGCCAGCAGCTACATAGGGGGCAACGAG.

The CDR3 reads CASSNRGTYDYTF. CDR3 DNA (partial): TGTGCCAGTAGTAATAGGGGGACCTACGAC. The chain joins TRBV19 to TRBJ1-2, with a tentative D call TRBD1 (6 bases). With the read ending 3 residues before the CDR3 end, the germline J gene is used to fill in that end. This CDR3 is built from 13 residues. The germline V gene has CDR1 LNHDA and CDR2 SQIVND (reference sequence).

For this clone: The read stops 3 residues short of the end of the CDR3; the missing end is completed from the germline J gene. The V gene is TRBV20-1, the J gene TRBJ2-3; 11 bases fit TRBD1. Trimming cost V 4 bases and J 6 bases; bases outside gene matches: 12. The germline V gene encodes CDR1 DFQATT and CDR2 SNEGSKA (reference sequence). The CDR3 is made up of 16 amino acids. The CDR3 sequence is CSATHMGQGVGDTQYF. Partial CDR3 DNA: TGCAGTGCTACCCATATGGGACAGGGGGTTGGGGATACG.

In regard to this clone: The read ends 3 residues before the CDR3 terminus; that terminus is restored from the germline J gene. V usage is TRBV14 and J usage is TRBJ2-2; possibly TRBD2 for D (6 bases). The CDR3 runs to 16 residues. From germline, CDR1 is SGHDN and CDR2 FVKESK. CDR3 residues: CASSPFRGGNNSPLFF. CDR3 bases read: TGTGCCAGCAGCCCCTTCCGGGGAGGAAACAATTCACCG.